This T cell receptor (beta chain) stems from a study of tumor-infiltrating lymphocytes in primary liver carcinoma. Findings and limits, study-wide: Lower overlap was observed for tumor-adjacent and tumor-blood pairs relative to tumor region pairs.

The CDR3 totals 16 residues. Trimming took off 2 bases at V and 2 bases at J, with 13 bases between the two ends. Germline assignment: CDR1 SGHTA and CDR2 FQGNSA. This clonotype has a handful of counts. The antigen is unknown. Priming with a constant-region primer yielded TCR beta cDNA from approximately 500 ng total RNA. Generation of the TCR beta libraries relied on three nested multiplex PCR rounds using slightly modified ARM-PCR. TRBV1-TRBV30 forward and Cbeta reverse primers drove the first two approximately 11-cycle rounds. MiXCR, run by TCRdb on the multiplex PCR reads, gives a single entry per CDR3 protein. The profile covers about 310,000 distinct CDR3 sequences, with roughly two thirds appearing a single time and approximately 9.4% taken by the ten largest. RNA isolated from unsorted whole blood supplied the blood RNA, with germline DNA also extracted. Investigators obtained 3.5 to 4.5 milliliters of peripheral blood ahead of surgery.

This rearrangement joins TRBV7-2 to TRBJ2-1; TRBD2 might be the D (5 bases). The origin of this receptor is a man aged 35-49 years with primary liver carcinoma and hepatitis B virus infection. The sample consisted of peripheral blood. CDR3 nucleotides: TGTGCCAGCAGCTTACTCGGACTGAATACCTACAATGAGCAGTTCTTC. Its translation is CASSLLGLNTYNEQFF.